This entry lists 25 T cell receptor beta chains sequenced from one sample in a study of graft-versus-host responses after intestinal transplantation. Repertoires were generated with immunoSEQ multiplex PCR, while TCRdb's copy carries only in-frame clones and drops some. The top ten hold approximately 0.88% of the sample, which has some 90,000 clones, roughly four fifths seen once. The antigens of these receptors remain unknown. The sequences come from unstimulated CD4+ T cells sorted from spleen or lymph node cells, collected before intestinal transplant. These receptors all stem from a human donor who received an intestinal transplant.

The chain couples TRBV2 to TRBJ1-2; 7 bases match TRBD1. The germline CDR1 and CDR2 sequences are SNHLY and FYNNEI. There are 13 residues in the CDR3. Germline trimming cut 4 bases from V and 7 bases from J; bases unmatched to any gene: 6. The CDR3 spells CASSAIRDSGYTF. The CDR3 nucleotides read TGTGCCAGCAGTGCTATTCGGGACAGTGGCTACACCTTC.

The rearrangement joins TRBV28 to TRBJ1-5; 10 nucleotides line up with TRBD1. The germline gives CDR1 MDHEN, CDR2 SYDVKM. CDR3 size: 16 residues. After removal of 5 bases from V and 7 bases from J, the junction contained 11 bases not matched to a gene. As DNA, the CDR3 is TGTGCCAGCAGTACCTACCGACAGGGGGCCGGACAGCCCCAGCATTTT. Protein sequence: CASSTYRQGAGQPQHF.

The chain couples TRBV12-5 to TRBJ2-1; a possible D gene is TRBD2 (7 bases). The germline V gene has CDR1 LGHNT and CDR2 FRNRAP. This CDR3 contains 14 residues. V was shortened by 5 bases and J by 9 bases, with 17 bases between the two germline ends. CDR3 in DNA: TGTGCTAGTGGTCCTGGGGGGGCCCGGGGTGAGCAGTTCTTC. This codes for CASGPGGARGEQFF.

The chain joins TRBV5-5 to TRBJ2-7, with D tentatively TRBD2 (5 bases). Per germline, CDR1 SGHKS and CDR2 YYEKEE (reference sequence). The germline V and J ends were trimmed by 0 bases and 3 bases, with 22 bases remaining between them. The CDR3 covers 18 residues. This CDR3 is CASSLELAVRGLVYEQYF. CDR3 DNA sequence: TGTGCCAGCAGCTTGGAGTTGGCAGTACGGGGTTTAGTCTACGAGCAGTACTTC.

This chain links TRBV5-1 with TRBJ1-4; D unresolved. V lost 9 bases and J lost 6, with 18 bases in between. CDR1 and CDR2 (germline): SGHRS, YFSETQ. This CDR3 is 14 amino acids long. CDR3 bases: TGCGCCATCCCCGGTTGGGCCCAGGATGAAAAACTGTTTTTT. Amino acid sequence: CAIPGWAQDEKLFF.

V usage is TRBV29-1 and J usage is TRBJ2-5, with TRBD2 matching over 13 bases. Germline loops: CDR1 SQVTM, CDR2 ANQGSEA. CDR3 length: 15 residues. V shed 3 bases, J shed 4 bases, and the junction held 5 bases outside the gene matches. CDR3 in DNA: TGCAGCGTTGACCGACTAGCGGGGGGCTTAGAGACCCAGTACTTC. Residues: CSVDRLAGGLETQYF.

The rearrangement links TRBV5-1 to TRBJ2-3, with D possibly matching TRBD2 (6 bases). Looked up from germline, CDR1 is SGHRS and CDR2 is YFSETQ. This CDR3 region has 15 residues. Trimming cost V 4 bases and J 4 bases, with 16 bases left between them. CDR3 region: CASSGLLGDSDTQYF. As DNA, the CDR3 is TGCGCCAGCAGCGGGTTGTTAGGGGACTCAGATACGCAGTATTTT.

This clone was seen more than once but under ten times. The CDR3 loop is CASSQGDSDAIYF. In DNA form, the CDR3 reads TGTGCCAGCAGCCAAGGGGACAGTGACGCCATATATTTT. V gene TRBV4-2 combines with J gene TRBJ1-3; TRBD1 agrees at 7 bases. This CDR3 region has 13 residues. V was clipped by 1 base and J by 11 bases; unmatched bases: 5. Germline assignment: CDR1 LGHNA and CDR2 YNFKEQ.

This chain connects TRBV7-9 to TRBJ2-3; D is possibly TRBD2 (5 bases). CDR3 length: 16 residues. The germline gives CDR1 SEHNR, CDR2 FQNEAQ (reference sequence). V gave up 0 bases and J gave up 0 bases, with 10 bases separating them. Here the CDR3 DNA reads TGTGCCAGCAGCTTAGCGCCAGCGGCTAGCACAGATACGCAGTATTTT. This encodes CASSLAPAASTDTQYF.

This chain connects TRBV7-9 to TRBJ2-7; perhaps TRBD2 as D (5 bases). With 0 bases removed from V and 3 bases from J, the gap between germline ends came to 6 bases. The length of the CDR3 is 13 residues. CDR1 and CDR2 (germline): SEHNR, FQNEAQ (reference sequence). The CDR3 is CASSLARGYEQYF. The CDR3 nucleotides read TGTGCCAGCAGCTTAGCCCGGGGCTACGAGCAGTACTTC. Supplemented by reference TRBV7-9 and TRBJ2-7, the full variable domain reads DTGVSQNPRHKITKRGQNVTFRCDPISEHNRLYWYRQTLGQGPEFLTYFQNEAQLEKSRLLSDRFSAERPKGSFSTLEIQRTEQGDSAMYLCASSLARGYEQYFGPGTRLTVT.

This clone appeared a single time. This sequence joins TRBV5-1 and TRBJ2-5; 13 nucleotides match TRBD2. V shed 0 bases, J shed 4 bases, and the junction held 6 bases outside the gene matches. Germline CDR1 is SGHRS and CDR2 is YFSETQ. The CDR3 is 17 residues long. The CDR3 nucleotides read TGCGCCAGCAGCTTGGGACTAGCGGGAGGTGGTCCAGAGACCCAGTACTTC. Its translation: CASSLGLAGGGPETQYF.

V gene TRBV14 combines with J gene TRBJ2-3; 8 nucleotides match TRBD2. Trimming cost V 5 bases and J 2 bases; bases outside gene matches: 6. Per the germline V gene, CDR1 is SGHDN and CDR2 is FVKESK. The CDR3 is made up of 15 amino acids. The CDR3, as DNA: TGTGCCAGCAGCTCCCGGGGGGGACCCACAGATACGCAGTATTTT. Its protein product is CASSSRGGPTDTQYF.

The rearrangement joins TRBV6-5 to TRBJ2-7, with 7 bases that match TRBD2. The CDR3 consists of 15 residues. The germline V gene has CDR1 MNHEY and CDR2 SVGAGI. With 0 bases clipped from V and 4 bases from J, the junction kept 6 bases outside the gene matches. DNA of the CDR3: TGTGCCAGCAGTTACTCGATCGGGGAGGGGTACGAGCAGTACTTC. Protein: CASSYSIGEGYEQYF.

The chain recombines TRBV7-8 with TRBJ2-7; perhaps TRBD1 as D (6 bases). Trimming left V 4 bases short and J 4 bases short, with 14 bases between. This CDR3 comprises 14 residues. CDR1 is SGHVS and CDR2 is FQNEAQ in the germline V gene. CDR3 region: CASSYTQGPYEQYF. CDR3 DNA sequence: TGTGCCAGCAGCTACACCCAGGGGCCGTACGAGCAGTACTTC.

CDR3 sequence: CAWGLDYTGELFF. The CDR3 region has the DNA TGTGCCTGGGGTCTTGACTACACCGGGGAGCTGTTTTTT. V gene TRBV30 combines with J gene TRBJ2-2; no clear D. Germline CDR1 reads GTSNPN; CDR2 reads SVGIG (reference sequence). This CDR3 is built from 13 residues. V gave up 5 bases and J gave up 3 bases, with 10 bases separating them.

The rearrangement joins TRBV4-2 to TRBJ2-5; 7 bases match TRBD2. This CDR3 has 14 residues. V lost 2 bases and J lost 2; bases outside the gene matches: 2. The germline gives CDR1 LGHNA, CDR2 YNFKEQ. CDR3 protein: CASSQSGEQETQYF. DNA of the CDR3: TGTGCCAGCAGCCAAAGCGGGGAGCAAGAGACCCAGTACTTC.

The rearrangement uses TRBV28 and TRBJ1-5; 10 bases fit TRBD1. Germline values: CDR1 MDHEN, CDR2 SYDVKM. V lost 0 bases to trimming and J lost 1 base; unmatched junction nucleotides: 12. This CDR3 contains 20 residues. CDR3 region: CASSLWGGTGALASNQPQHF. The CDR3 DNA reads TGTGCCAGCAGTTTATGGGGGGGGACAGGGGCCCTAGCAAGCAATCAGCCCCAGCATTTT.

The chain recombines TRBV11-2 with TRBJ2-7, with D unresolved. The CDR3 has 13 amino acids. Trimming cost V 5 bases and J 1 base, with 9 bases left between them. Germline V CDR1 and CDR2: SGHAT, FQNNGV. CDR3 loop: CASSPAASYEQYF. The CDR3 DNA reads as TGTGCCAGCAGCCCCGCGGCATCCTACGAGCAGTACTTC.

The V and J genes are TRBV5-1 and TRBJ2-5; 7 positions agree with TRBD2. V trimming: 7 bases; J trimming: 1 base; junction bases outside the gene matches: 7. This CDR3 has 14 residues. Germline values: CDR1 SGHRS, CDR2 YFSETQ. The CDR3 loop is CASGGRGVQETQYF. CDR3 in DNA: TGCGCCAGCGGGGGGAGGGGCGTCCAAGAGACCCAGTACTTC.

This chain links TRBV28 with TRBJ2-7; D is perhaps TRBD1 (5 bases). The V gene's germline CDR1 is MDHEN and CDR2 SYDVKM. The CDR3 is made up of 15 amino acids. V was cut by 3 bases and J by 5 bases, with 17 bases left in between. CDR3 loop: CASSFVSRDVHEQYF. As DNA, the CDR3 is TGTGCCAGCAGTTTTGTCAGCAGGGATGTCCACGAGCAGTACTTC.

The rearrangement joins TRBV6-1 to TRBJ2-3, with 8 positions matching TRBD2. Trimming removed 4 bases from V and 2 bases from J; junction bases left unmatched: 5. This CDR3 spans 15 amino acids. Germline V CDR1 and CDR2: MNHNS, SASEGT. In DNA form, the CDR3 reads TGTGCCAGCAGTGCGAATAGCGGGGACACAGATACGCAGTATTTT. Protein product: CASSANSGDTDTQYF.

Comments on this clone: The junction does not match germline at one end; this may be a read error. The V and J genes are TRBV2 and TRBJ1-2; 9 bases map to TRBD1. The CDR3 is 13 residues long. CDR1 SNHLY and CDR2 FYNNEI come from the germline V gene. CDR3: CASSNRGHYDYTF. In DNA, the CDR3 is TGTGCCAGCAGTAACAGGGGGCACTATGACTACACCTTC.

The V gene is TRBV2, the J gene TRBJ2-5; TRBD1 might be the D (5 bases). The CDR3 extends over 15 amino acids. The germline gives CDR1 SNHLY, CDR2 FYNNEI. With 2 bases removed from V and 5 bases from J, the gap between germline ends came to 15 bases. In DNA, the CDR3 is TGTGCCAGCAGTGAAATCACAGGCCGTCGGGAGACCCAGTACTTC. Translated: CASSEITGRRETQYF. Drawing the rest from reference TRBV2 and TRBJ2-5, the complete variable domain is EPEVTQTPSHQVTQMGQEVILRCVPISNHLYFYWYRQILGQKVEFLVSFYNNEISEKSEIFDDQFSVERPDGSNFTLKIRSTKLEDSAMYFCASSEITGRRETQYFGPGTRLLVL.

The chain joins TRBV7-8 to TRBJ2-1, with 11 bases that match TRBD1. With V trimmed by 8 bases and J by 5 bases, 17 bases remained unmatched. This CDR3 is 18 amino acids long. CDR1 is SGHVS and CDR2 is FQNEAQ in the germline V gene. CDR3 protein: CASGVSRTGGARNNEQFF. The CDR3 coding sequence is TGTGCCAGCGGCGTAAGCAGGACAGGGGGCGCAAGGAACAATGAGCAGTTCTTC.

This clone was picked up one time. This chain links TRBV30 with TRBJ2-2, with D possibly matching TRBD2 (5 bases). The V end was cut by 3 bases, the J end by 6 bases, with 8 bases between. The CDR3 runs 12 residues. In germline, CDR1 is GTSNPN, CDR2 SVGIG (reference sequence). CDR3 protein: CAWSPRAGELFF. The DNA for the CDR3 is TGTGCCTGGAGCCCGCGGGCCGGGGAGCTGTTTTTT.